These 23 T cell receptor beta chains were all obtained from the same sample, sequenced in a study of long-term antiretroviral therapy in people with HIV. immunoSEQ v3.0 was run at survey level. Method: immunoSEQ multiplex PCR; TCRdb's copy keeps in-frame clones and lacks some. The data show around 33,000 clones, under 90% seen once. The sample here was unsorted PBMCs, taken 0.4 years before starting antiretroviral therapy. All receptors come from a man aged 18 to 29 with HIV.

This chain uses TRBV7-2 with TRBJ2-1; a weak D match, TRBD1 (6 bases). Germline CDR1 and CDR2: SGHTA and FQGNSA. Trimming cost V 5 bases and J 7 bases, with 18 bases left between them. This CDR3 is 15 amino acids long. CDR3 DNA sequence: TGTGCCAGCAGCCCGTGGGGGCCTAGCTATAATGAGCAGTTCTTC. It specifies CASSPWGPSYNEQFF. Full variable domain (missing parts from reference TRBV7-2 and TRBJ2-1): GAGVSQSPSNKVTEKGKDVELRCDPISGHTALYWYRQSLGQGLEFLIYFQGNSAPDKSGLPSDRFSAERTGGSVSTLTIQRTQQEDSAVYLCASSPWGPSYNEQFFGPGTRLTVL.

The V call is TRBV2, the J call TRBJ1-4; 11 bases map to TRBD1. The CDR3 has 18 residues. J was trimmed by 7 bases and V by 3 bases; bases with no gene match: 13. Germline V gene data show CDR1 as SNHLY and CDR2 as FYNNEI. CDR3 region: CASSEVGTGGSLGEKLFF. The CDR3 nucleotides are TGTGCCAGCAGTGAGGTCGGGACAGGGGGTTCGTTGGGTGAAAAACTGTTTTTT.

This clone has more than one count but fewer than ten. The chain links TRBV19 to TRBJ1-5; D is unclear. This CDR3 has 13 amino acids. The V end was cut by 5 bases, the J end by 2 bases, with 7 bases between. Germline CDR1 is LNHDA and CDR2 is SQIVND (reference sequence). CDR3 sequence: CASSGQRNQPQHF. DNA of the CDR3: TGTGCCAGTAGTGGGCAGCGCAATCAGCCCCAGCATTTT.

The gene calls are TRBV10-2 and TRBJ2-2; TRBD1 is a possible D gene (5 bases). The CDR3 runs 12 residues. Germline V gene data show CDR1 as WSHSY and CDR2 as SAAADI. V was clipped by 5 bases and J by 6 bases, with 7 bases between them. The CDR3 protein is CASSWGPGELFF. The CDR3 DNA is TGCGCCAGCAGTTGGGGCCCCGGGGAGCTGTTTTTT.

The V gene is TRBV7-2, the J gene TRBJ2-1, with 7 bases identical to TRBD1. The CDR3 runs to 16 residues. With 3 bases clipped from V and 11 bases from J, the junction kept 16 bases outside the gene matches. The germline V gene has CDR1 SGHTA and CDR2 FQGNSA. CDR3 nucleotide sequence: TGTGCCAGCAGCTTCCGTAGACAGGGAGCTACAATGAAGCAGTTCTTC. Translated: CASSFRRQGATMKQFF.

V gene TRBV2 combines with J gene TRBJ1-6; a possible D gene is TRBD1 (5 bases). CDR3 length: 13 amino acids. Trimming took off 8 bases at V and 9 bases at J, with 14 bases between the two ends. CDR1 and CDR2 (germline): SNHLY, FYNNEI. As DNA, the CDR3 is TGTGCCAGCCACAGGATTCCCTTTTCACCCCTCCACTTT. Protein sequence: CASHRIPFSPLHF.

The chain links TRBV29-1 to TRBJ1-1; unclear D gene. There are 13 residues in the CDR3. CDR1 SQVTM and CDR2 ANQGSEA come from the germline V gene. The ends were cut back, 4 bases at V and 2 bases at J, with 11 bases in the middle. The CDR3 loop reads CSVVRSSNTEAFF. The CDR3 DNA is TGCAGCGTTGTTAGATCTTCTAACACTGAAGCTTTCTTT.

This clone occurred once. The CDR3 region is CASSEGRPSGRKETQYF. The CDR3 coding sequence is TGTGCCAGCAGTGAAGGACGTCCCAGCGGGAGGAAGGAGACCCAGTACTTC. The rearrangement uses TRBV2 and TRBJ2-5; 9 bases line up with TRBD2. J gave up 5 bases and V 1 base, and 11 bases lay outside the gene matches. The CDR3 runs to 17 residues. Germline CDR1 and CDR2: SNHLY and FYNNEI.

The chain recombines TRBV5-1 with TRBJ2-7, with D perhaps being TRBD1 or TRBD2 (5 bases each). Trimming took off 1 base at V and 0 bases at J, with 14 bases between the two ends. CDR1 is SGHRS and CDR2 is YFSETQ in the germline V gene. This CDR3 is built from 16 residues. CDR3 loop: CASSLFWAGSSYEQYF. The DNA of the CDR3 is TGCGCCAGCAGCTTGTTCTGGGCAGGGAGCTCCTACGAGCAGTACTTC.

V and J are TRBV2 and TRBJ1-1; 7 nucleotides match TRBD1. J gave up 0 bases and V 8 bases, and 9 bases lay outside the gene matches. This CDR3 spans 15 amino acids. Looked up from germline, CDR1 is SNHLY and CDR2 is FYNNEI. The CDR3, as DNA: TGTGCCAGCCGACCGGGACAGCTTATGAACACTGAAGCTTTCTTT. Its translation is CASRPGQLMNTEAFF.

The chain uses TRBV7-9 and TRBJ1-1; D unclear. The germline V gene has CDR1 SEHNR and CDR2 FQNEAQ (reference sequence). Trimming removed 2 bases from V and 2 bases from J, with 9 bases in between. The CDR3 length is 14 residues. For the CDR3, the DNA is TGTGCCAGCAGCTTATTAGGGTCCAACACTGAAGCTTTCTTT. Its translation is CASSLLGSNTEAFF. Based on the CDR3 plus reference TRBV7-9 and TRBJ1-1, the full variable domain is DTGVSQNPRHKITKRGQNVTFRCDPISEHNRLYWYRQTLGQGPEFLTYFQNEAQLEKSRLLSDRFSAERPKGSFSTLEIQRTEQGDSAMYLCASSLLGSNTEAFFGQGTRLTVV.

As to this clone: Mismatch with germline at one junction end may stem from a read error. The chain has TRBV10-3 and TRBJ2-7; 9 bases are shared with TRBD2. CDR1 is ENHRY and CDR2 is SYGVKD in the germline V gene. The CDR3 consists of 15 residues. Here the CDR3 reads CAIGDSGSVPYEQYF. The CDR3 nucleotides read TGTGCCATCGGTGATAGCGGGAGTGTCCCCTACGAGCAGTACTTC.

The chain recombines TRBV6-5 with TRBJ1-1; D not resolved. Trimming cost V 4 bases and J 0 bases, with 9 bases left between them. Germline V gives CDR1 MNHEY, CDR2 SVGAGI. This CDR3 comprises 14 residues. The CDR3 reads CASSSPGLNTEAFF. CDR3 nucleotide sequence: TGTGCCAGCAGTTCGCCCGGGTTGAACACTGAAGCTTTCTTT.

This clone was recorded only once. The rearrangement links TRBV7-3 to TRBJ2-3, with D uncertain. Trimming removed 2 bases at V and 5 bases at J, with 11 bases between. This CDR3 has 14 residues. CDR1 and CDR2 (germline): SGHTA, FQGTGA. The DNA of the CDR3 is TGTGCCAGCAGCTTAGGGCCATCTGAAGATACGCAGTATTTT. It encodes CASSLGPSEDTQYF.

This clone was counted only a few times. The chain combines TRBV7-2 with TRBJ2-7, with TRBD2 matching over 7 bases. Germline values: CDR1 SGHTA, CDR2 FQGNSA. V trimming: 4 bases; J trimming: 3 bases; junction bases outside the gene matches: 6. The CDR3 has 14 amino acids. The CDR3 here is CASSSLAKLYEQYF. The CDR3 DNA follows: TGTGCCAGCAGCTCACTAGCGAAACTCTACGAGCAGTACTTC.

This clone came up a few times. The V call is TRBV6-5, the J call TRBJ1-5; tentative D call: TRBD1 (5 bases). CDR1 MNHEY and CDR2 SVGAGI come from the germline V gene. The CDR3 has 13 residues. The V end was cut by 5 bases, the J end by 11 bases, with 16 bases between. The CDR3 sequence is CASSPLGAGAQHF. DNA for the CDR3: TGTGCCAGCAGTCCCCTTGGGGCCGGGGCCCAGCATTTT.

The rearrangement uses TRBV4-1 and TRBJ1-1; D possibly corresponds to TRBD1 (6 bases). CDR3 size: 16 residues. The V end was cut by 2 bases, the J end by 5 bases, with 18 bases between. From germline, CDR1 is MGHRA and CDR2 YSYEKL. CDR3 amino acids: CASSQSWVRGPTEAFF. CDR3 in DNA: TGCGCCAGCAGCCAATCATGGGTCCGGGGGCCGACTGAAGCTTTCTTT.

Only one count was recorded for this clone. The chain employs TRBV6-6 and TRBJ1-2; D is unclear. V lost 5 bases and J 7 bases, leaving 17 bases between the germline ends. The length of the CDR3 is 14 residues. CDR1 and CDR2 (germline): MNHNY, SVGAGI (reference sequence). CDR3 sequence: CASSRTGLGSGYTF. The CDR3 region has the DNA TGTGCCAGCAGTCGAACGGGCCTGGGGTCTGGCTACACCTTC.

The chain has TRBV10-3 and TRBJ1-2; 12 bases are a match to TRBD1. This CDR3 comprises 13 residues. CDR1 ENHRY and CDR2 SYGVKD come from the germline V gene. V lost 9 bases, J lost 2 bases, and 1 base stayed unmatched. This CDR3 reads CAIGTGGNYGYTF. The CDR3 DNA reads TGTGCCATTGGGACAGGGGGCAACTATGGCTACACCTTC.

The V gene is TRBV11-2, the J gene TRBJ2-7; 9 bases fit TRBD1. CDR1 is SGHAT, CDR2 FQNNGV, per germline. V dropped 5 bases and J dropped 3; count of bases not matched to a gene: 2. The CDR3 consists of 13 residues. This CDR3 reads CASSPGQGYEQYF. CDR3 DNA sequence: TGTGCCAGCAGCCCGGGACAGGGCTACGAGCAGTACTTC.

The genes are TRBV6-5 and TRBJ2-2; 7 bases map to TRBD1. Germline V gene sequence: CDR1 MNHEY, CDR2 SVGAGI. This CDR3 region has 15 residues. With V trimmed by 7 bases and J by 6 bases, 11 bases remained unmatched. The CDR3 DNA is TGTGCCAGCACCACCTGGGACAGAGGGGCCGGGGAGCTGTTTTTT. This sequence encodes CASTTWDRGAGELFF.

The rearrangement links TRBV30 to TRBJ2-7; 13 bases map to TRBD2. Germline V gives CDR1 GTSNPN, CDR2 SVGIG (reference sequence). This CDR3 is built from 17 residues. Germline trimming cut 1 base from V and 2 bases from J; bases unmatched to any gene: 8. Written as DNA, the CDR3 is TGTGCCTGGAGTGCCGGATGGACTAGCGGGAGCCCCTACGAGCAGTACTTC. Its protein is CAWSAGWTSGSPYEQYF.

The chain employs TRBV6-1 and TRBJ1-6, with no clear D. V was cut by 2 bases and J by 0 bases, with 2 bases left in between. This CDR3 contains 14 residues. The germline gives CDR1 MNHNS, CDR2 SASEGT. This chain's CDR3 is CASSENSYNSPLHF. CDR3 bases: TGTGCCAGCAGTGAAAACTCCTATAATTCACCCCTCCACTTT.